This TCR beta chain was recovered during a study of blood T cell repertoires in COVID-19. Study as a whole: PBMCs, B-cell-depleted T cells, or T cells provided the cDNA or gDNA that made up the material.

CDR3 length: 17 amino acids. The J segment lost 0 bases and the V segment lost 0 bases, leaving 5 bases of the junction unmatched. Looked up from germline, CDR1 is SGHRS and CDR2 is YFSETQ. The study recruited people aged 18 to 89 years across more than 20 US areas. Participant-given clinical history determined each cohort assignment. This clone was recorded a few times. In the same sample, other DNA sequences code for this CDR3. How the authors handled the data: Estimation of nucleated cell counts relied on the amplification of reference gene primers. The method was immunoSEQ multiplex PCR; TCRdb's version includes in-frame clones alone and lacks a portion of them. V and J calls and clone size are as listed in that table; D and trimming were resolved from the DNA. The data contain around 250,000 clones, 65% to 90% of them seen just once; the ten biggest clones take up around a sixth.

The TCR was taken from a man aged 18 to 29 who had recovered from COVID-19. Material: PBMCs or T cells enriched from blood (not recorded which). The rearrangement uses TRBV5-1 and TRBJ2-1; the match to TRBD2 covers 8 bases. In DNA form, the CDR3 reads TGCGCCAGCAGCTTGGGCCTAGCGGGCGGCTCCTACAATGAGCAGTTCTTC. Amino acid sequence: CASSLGLAGGSYNEQFF.